A single sample is the source of the 20 T cell receptor beta chains below, sequenced in a study of shared clonotypes between healthy human individuals (dated by TCRdb to about 2020). The library was obtained by the immunoSEQ multiplex PCR assay. TCRdb's version of the immuneACCESS table is confined to in-frame rearrangements and falls short of the full clone set. An unresolved V gene accounts for under half of the shortfall where checked; the remainder is of unknown origin. The sample table records 1.5 million to 1.9 million clones; nearly 99% of these occur just once. The ten largest clones capture 0.45% of the sample. Input material: naive CD4+ T cells sorted from blood. The sample's cell subset or site label, decoded: CD45RA+ positively selected. Every receptor here comes from a man aged 25-40 years in good health.

The chain has TRBV9 and TRBJ1-5; TRBD1 might be the D (5 bases). Germline V gene lookup returns CDR1 SGDLS and CDR2 YYNGEE. Between the trimmed V and J ends, which lost 0 bases and 1 base, there was a span of 8 bases. The CDR3 covers 15 residues. The CDR3 reads CASSVAGISNQPQHF. The CDR3 nucleotides read TGTGCCAGCAGCGTAGCAGGGATCAGCAATCAGCCCCAGCATTTT.

For this clone: The sample contains more than one DNA sequence encoding this CDR3. The rearrangement links TRBV9 to TRBJ2-1, with 8 bases aligning to TRBD2. V lost 1 base to trimming and J lost 3 bases; unmatched junction nucleotides: 0. The CDR3 is 14 residues long. Germline CDR1 is SGDLS and CDR2 is YYNGEE. The CDR3 DNA follows: TGTGCCAGCAGCGTAAGCGGGAGCTACAATGAGCAGTTCTTC. It codes for CASSVSGSYNEQFF.

Of note for this clone: Other nucleotide sequences in the sample specify the same CDR3. V and J are TRBV9 and TRBJ2-2; D is undetermined. The CDR3 is 15 amino acids. Germline V CDR1 and CDR2: SGDLS, YYNGEE. V was clipped by 0 bases and J by 2 bases, with 8 bases between them. Here the CDR3 DNA reads TGTGCCAGCAGCGTAGTGGGCAGCAACACCGGGGAGCTGTTTTTT. Translation gives CASSVVGSNTGELFF.

The chain links TRBV18 to TRBJ2-6; 13 nucleotides agree with TRBD2. Germline V gives CDR1 KGHSH, CDR2 LQKENI. This CDR3 has 20 residues. Trimming cost V 4 bases and J 0 bases; bases outside gene matches: 9. CDR3: CASSRIPGLAGPSGANVLTF. The CDR3 DNA is TGTGCCAGCTCACGAATACCGGGACTAGCGGGACCCTCTGGGGCCAACGTCCTGACTTTC.

CDR3 sequence reads: CASSLGDGNEQFF. The CDR3, as DNA: TGTGCCAGCAGCTTAGGGGACGGCAATGAGCAGTTCTTC. The rearrangement uses TRBV11-3 and TRBJ2-1, with D possibly called TRBD1 or TRBD2 (5 bases each). Trimming cost V 1 base and J 6 bases, with 7 bases left between them. CDR1 is SGHNT, CDR2 YENEEA, per germline. The length of the CDR3 is 13 residues.

The rearrangement links TRBV5-1 to TRBJ2-2; 7 nucleotides agree with TRBD2. Germline-derived CDR1 and CDR2 are SGHRS and YFSETQ. This CDR3 has 16 amino acids. V lost 4 bases to trimming and J lost 0 bases; unmatched junction nucleotides: 6. The CDR3 sequence: CASSPLASPNTGELFF. The CDR3 bases are TGCGCCAGCAGCCCACTAGCGTCTCCGAACACCGGGGAGCTGTTTTTT.

The sample holds one count of this clone. The chain carries TRBV4-3 and TRBJ1-2, with D maybe TRBD1 (5 bases). The V end lost 0 bases, the J end lost 2 bases, and 10 bases lay between the germline ends. The CDR3 covers 15 residues. CDR1 is LGHNA and CDR2 is YSLEER in the germline V gene. The CDR3 DNA reads TGCGCCAGCAGCCAAGATGTCAGGGAAAACTATGGCTACACCTTC. It encodes CASSQDVRENYGYTF.

The chain couples TRBV7-8 to TRBJ2-2, with TRBD2 matching 13 bases. Trimming removed 5 bases from V and 5 bases from J; junction bases left unmatched: 20. Germline V gene lookup returns CDR1 SGHVS and CDR2 FQNEAQ. The CDR3 covers 21 residues. Here the CDR3 DNA reads TGTGCCAGCAGCCGTGCAATTCCCAGACTAGCGGGAGGCGGGTATACCGGGGAGCTGTTTTTT. It translates to CASSRAIPRLAGGGYTGELFF. The whole variable domain, filled in from reference TRBV7-8 and TRBJ2-2, reads GAGVSQSPRYKVAKRGQDVALRCDPISGHVSLFWYQQALGQGPEFLTYFQNEAQLDKSGLPSDRFFAERPEGSVSTLKIQRTQQEDSAVYLCASSRAIPRLAGGGYTGELFFGEGSRLTVL.

This clone was seen once. The rearrangement joins TRBV5-1 to TRBJ2-1; no reliable D call. V gave up 6 bases and J gave up 6 bases, with 19 bases separating them. Germline V CDR1 and CDR2: SGHRS, YFSETQ. CDR3 size: 15 residues. In nucleotides, the CDR3 is TGCGCCAGCAATACAAACCCCGGGTCCCGCAATGAGCAGTTCTTC. Translated: CASNTNPGSRNEQFF.

This chain uses TRBV18 with TRBJ2-2, with D maybe TRBD2 (6 bases). CDR1 and CDR2 (germline): KGHSH, LQKENI. Trimming pared 4 bases from V and 1 base from J, leaving 10 bases between. The CDR3 covers 15 residues. The chain's CDR3 is CASSLSGGNTGELFF. CDR3 sequence (DNA): TGTGCCAGCTCACTTAGCGGAGGGAACACCGGGGAGCTGTTTTTT. The full variable domain, its missing parts supplied by reference TRBV18 and TRBJ2-2, is NAGVMQNPRHLVRRRGQEARLRCSPMKGHSHVYWYRQLPEEGLKFMVYLQKENIIDESGMPKERFSAEFPKEGPSILRIQQVVRGDSAAYFCASSLSGGNTGELFFGEGSRLTVL.

This sequence joins TRBV18 and TRBJ2-1; 9 nucleotides align to TRBD1. The CDR3 sequence is 15 residues long. Germline CDR1 is KGHSH and CDR2 is LQKENI. Unmatched junction bases numbered 5, after V lost 3 bases and J lost 5 bases. The CDR3 reads CASSPPGQGNNEQFF. CDR3 coding DNA: TGTGCCAGCTCACCCCCGGGACAGGGCAACAATGAGCAGTTCTTC.

V is TRBV5-8 and J is TRBJ1-1, with 9 positions matching TRBD1. Germline V gene lookup returns CDR1 SGHTS and CDR2 YDEGEE. The CDR3 loop spans 18 amino acids. Trimming cost V 0 bases and J 0 bases; bases outside gene matches: 9. Here the CDR3 reads CASSLVQGALIMNTEAFF. The CDR3 DNA sequence: TGTGCCAGCAGCTTGGTACAGGGGGCTTTGATTATGAACACTGAAGCTTTCTTT.

This clone was seen just once. J is TRBJ2-1 and V is TRBV18; D tentatively fits TRBD1 or TRBD2 (6 bases each). Germline values: CDR1 KGHSH, CDR2 LQKENI. The ends were cut back, 5 bases at V and 3 bases at J, with 17 bases in the middle. This CDR3 is built from 16 residues. This chain's CDR3 is CASSSGALGFYNEQFF. CDR3 bases: TGTGCCAGCTCATCGGGGGCCTTGGGTTTCTACAATGAGCAGTTCTTC.

The CDR3 nucleotides read TGTGCCAGCAGTGAACCCGTATTGGCGGGAGGCTGGGAGACCCAGTACTTC. Protein: CASSEPVLAGGWETQYF. The chain employs TRBV6-1 and TRBJ2-5; the match to TRBD2 covers 8 bases. The germline V gene encodes CDR1 MNHNS and CDR2 SASEGT. The J segment lost 5 bases and the V segment lost 2 bases, leaving 13 bases of the junction unmatched. This CDR3 spans 17 amino acids.

The chain couples TRBV27 to TRBJ2-1, with TRBD2 matching 7 bases. This CDR3 contains 17 residues. Trimming at V came to 2 bases and at J to 4 bases, leaving 11 bases not matched to a gene. Looked up from germline, CDR1 is MNHEY and CDR2 is SMNVEV (reference sequence). In nucleotides, the CDR3 is TGTGCCAGCAGTTTAGGCCCGCAGGGACTACCTTACAATGAGCAGTTCTTC. It yields the protein CASSLGPQGLPYNEQFF.

The rearrangement uses TRBV2 and TRBJ1-4, with 7 bases that match TRBD1. Germline CDR1 is SNHLY and CDR2 is FYNNEI. CDR3 length: 15 residues. Trimming took 3 bases from V and 4 from J; bases not matched to a gene: 5. CDR3 protein: CASSETGTNNEKLFF. CDR3 sequence (DNA): TGTGCCAGCAGTGAGACAGGGACTAATAATGAAAAACTGTTTTTT.

Comment on this clone: This sample also contains other DNA sequences that code for the same CDR3. The chain combines TRBV9 with TRBJ2-2; D remains unclear. Trimming pared 1 base from V and 4 bases from J, leaving 11 bases between. Germline CDR1 and CDR2: SGDLS and YYNGEE. The CDR3 runs 15 residues. This CDR3 reads CASSVSGTGTGELFF. The CDR3 DNA sequence: TGTGCCAGCAGCGTATCCGGTACGGGCACCGGGGAGCTGTTTTTT.

CDR3 sequence: CSVTGTITYEQYF. CDR3 bases: TGCAGCGTCACCGGGACAATAACCTACGAGCAGTACTTC. The gene calls are TRBV29-1 and TRBJ2-7, with D tentatively TRBD1 (6 bases). CDR1 and CDR2 (germline): SQVTM, ANQGSEA. V was trimmed by 6 bases and J by 2 bases, leaving 14 bases between them. This CDR3 comprises 13 residues.

This clone was seen once. V is TRBV9 and J is TRBJ2-1; D is ambiguous. The CDR3 is made up of 13 amino acids. Germline-derived CDR1 and CDR2 are SGDLS and YYNGEE. V was pared by 1 base and J by 9 bases, with 11 bases between. As DNA, the CDR3 is TGTGCCAGCAGCGTACAGCCCCCCGGTGAGCAGTTCTTC. Its translation is CASSVQPPGEQFF.

The V call is TRBV27, the J call TRBJ2-1; possibly TRBD1 or TRBD2 for D (5 bases each). The CDR3 totals 18 residues. V was cut by 6 bases and J by 0 bases, with 21 bases left in between. The V gene's germline CDR1 is MNHEY and CDR2 SMNVEV (reference sequence). The CDR3 loop is CASRAFARDLSSYNEQFF. The CDR3 bases are TGTGCCAGCAGGGCCTTCGCGAGGGACCTTAGCTCCTACAATGAGCAGTTCTTC.